This section outlines one T cell receptor beta chain sequence together with its context. Germline CDR1 KGHSH, CDR2 LQKENI. V shed 5 bases and J shed 4 bases, with 11 bases lying between them. The CDR3 totals 13 residues. The entry originates in a study of cytomegalovirus exposure and HLA in healthy donors. It was with 60 Vbeta and 13 Jbeta primers that the PCR ran. Sequencing used immunoSEQ multiplex PCR; TCRdb keeps in-frame clones, though not all of them. The sample carries approximately 190,000 clones, about nine tenths recorded once. Sequenced sample: PBMCs. J is TRBJ2-5 and V is TRBV18; no definite D call. The sequence was obtained from a boy between 2 and 10 years old in good health and CMV-seronegative. CDR3 DNA sequence: TGTGCCAGCTCATTCCCTTCTACAGAGACCCAGTACTTC. This translates into CASSFPSTETQYF. The variable domain in full, completed from reference TRBV18 and TRBJ2-5, reads NAGVMQNPRHLVRRRGQEARLRCSPMKGHSHVYWYRQLPEEGLKFMVYLQKENIIDESGMPKERFSAEFPKEGPSILRIQQVVRGDSAAYFCASSFPSTETQYFGPGTRLLVL.